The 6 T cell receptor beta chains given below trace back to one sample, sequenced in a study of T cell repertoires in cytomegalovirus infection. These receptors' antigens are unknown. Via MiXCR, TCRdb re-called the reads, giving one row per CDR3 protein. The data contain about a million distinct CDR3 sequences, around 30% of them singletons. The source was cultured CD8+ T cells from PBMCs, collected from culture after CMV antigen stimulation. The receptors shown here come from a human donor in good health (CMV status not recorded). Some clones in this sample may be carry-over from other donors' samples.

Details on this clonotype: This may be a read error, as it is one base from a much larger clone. The CDR3 DNA is TGTGCCAGCAGCTTCGAGGGGTCCCAGCATTTT. It is translated as CASSFEGSQHF. The chain has TRBV7-2 and TRBJ1-5, with D possibly TRBD1 on 5 matching bases. This CDR3 has 11 residues. The V end was cut by 3 bases, the J end by 11 bases, with 8 bases between. CDR1 and CDR2 (germline): SGHTA, FQGNSA.

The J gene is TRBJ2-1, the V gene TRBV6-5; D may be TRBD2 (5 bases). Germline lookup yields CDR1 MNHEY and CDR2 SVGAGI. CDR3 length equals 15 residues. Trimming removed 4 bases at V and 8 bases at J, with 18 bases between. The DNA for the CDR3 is TGTGCCAGCAGTTTAGACCCAAAAAGGAGGCATGAGCAGTTCTTC. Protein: CASSLDPKRRHEQFF.

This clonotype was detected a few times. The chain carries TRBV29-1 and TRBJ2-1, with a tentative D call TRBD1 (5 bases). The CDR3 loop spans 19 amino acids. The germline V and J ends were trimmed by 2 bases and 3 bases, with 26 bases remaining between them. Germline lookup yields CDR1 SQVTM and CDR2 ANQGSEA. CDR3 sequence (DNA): TGCAGCGTTGAAATCTTTCGGCCGAAGGGGCAGGACATCTACAATGAGCAGTTCTTC. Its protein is CSVEIFRPKGQDIYNEQFF.

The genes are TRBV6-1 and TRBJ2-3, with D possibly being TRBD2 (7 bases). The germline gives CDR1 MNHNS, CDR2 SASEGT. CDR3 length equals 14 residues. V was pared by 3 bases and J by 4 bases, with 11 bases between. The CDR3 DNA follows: TGTGCCAGCAGTGACGGGGGGCCTCCAGATACGCAGTATTTT. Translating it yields CASSDGGPPDTQYF.

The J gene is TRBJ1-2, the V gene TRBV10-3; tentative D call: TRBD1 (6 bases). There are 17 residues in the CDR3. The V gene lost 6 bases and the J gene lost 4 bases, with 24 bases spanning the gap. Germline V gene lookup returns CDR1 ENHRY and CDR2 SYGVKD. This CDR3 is CAIRYRDILSLGYGYTF. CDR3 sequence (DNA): TGTGCCATCAGGTACCGGGACATATTAAGCCTTGGCTATGGCTACACCTTC.

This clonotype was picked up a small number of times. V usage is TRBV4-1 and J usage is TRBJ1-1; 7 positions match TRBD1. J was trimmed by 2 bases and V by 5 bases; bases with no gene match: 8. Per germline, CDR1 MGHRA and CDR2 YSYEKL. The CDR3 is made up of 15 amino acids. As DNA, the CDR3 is TGCGCCAGCAGCTACGACAGGGTCTCTAACACTGAAGCTTTCTTT. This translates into CASSYDRVSNTEAFF.